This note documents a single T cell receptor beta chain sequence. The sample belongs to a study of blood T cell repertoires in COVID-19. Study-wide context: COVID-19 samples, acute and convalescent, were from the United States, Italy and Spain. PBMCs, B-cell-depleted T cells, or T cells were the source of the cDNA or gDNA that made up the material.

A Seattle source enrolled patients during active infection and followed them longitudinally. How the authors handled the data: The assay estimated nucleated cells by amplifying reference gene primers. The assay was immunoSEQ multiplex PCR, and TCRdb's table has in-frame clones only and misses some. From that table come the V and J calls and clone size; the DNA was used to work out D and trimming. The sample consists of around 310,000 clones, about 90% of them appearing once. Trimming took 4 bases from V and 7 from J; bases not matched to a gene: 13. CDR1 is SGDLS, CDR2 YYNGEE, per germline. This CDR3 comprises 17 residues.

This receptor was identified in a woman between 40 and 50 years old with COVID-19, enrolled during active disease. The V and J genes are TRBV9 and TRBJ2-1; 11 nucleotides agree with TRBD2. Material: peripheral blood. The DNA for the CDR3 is TGTGCCAGCAGCTTATACCCCGGGACTAGCGGCGGTAATGAGCAGTTCTTC. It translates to CASSLYPGTSGGNEQFF.